Below, 26 T cell receptor beta chains from the same sample are listed, as sequenced in a study of Graves' ophthalmopathy and Graves' hyperthyroidism. Amplification of TCR beta CDR3 regions used RNA transcripts. RT-PCR with HTBI primers came first, then second-round multiplex PCR. TCRdb passed the multiplex PCR reads through MiXCR, listing each CDR3 protein once. Among approximately 460,000 distinct CDR3 sequences listed, approximately 14% were seen once. The material sequenced was blood. Receptors were obtained from a woman under 40 with Graves' ophthalmopathy.

This clonotype has ten or more counts. A junction boundary mismatches the germline segment, possibly from a read error. The CDR3 DNA follows: TGTGCCAGCAGCCCCGGTTTTAGCCTCATCTTC. Amino acid sequence: CASSPGFSLIF. V is TRBV11-3 and J is TRBJ1-2; D uncertain. The CDR3 covers 11 residues. Germline lookup yields CDR1 SGHNT and CDR2 YENEEA.

This clonotype was observed at least ten times. V and J are TRBV15 and TRBJ2-5, with D possibly TRBD1 on 6 matching bases. V lost 1 base, J lost 9 bases, and 15 bases lay in between. Germline CDR1 and CDR2: LNHNV and YYDKDF (reference sequence). CDR3 size: 14 residues. CDR3 nucleotides: TGTGCCACCAGCAGAGCCCTTAGCGAGGGGGCCCAGTACTTC. As protein: CATSRALSEGAQYF.

This clonotype has at least ten counts. This chain's CDR3 is CASRTLGWRFGNTIYF. For the CDR3, the DNA is TGTGCCAGCAGAACCCTAGGTTGGCGCTTTGGAAACACCATATATTTT. The chain is built from TRBV6-1 and TRBJ1-3; D call uncertain. Per the germline V gene, CDR1 is MNHNS and CDR2 is SASEGT. The CDR3 loop spans 16 amino acids. With 6 bases removed from V and 3 bases from J, the gap between germline ends came to 18 bases.

In this sample, this clonotype turned up many times. This rearrangement joins TRBV15 to TRBJ2-5, with D unresolved. The germline CDR1 and CDR2 sequences are LNHNV and YYDKDF (reference sequence). V dropped 1 base and J dropped 3 bases, with 12 bases sitting between them. The CDR3 totals 15 residues. The CDR3 loop reads CATSRGVVGKETQYF. DNA of the CDR3: TGTGCCACCAGCAGAGGAGTGGTAGGGAAAGAGACCCAGTACTTC.

CDR3 region: CSTAGTDPYEQYF. CDR3 coding DNA: TGCAGTACCGCCGGGACAGACCCCTACGAGCAGTACTTC. This chain joins TRBV20-1 and TRBJ2-7; 7 nucleotides align to TRBD1. V was clipped by 8 bases and J by 2 bases; unmatched bases: 9. The germline CDR1 and CDR2 sequences are DFQATT and SNEGSKA (reference sequence). CDR3 length: 13 residues.

This clonotype was detected many times. The V gene is TRBV11-1, the J gene TRBJ1-1; 9 bases map to TRBD1. Germline V lookup: CDR1 SGHAT, CDR2 FQDESV (reference sequence). CDR3 length equals 15 residues. After removal of 5 bases from V and 4 bases from J, the junction contained 8 bases not matched to a gene. CDR3 DNA sequence: TGTGCCAGCAGCGAAACAGGGGGCTTTACCACTGAAGCTTTCTTT. This codes for CASSETGGFTTEAFF.

This clonotype appeared many times. V gene TRBV28 combines with J gene TRBJ1-1; D call uncertain. The CDR3 consists of 15 residues. The V end lost 6 bases, the J end lost 0 bases, and 14 bases lay between the germline ends. Germline CDR1 is MDHEN and CDR2 is SYDVKM. The CDR3 reads CASRFQPTMNTEAFF. The CDR3 DNA is TGTGCCAGCAGATTTCAGCCGACCATGAACACTGAAGCTTTCTTT.

The chain is built from TRBV6-5 and TRBJ2-5; D ambiguous. In germline, CDR1 is MNHEY, CDR2 SVGAGI. CDR3 size: 15 residues. The V gene lost 2 bases and the J gene lost 4 bases, with 14 bases spanning the gap. The CDR3 reads CASSYTVGYGETQYF. The CDR3 nucleotides read TGTGCCAGCAGTTACACGGTCGGCTATGGAGAGACCCAGTACTTC.

V and J are TRBV20-1 and TRBJ2-7; 9 bases map to TRBD1. Looked up from germline, CDR1 is DFQATT and CDR2 is SNEGSKA (reference sequence). V was pared by 6 bases and J by 5 bases, with 8 bases of the junction left unmatched. The CDR3 spans 13 residues. The CDR3 region is CSAHGTGFNEQYF. The CDR3 region has the DNA TGCAGTGCACACGGGACAGGGTTCAACGAGCAGTACTTC.

This clonotype has ten or more counts. V is TRBV6-2 or TRBV6-3 and J is TRBJ1-6; D gene ambiguous. Germline values: CDR1 MNHEY, CDR2 SVGEGT. Deletions cut 2 bases from V and 2 bases from J, with 10 bases between. The CDR3 has 16 residues. The CDR3 coding sequence is TGTGCCAGCAGTTACGTTCCCGGCACCTATAATTCACCCCTCCACTTT. Translating it yields CASSYVPGTYNSPLHF.

This clonotype has only a few counts. The chain carries TRBV6-5 and TRBJ2-2; no firm D call. Germline-derived CDR1 and CDR2 are MNHEY and SVGAGI. V was clipped by 0 bases and J by 4 bases, with 6 bases between them. The CDR3 is 14 residues long. The CDR3 protein is CASSYSIITGELFF. In DNA form, the CDR3 reads TGTGCCAGCAGTTACTCGATAATCACCGGGGAGCTGTTTTTT.

This clonotype was found a few times. The genes are TRBV30 and TRBJ2-2; no clear D gene. The CDR3 length is 14 residues. From germline, CDR1 is GTSNPN and CDR2 SVGIG (reference sequence). V shed 4 bases and J shed 6 bases, with 15 bases lying between them. The CDR3 loop reads CAWNLQIRAGELFF. The CDR3 DNA follows: TGTGCCTGGAACCTCCAGATTAGGGCCGGGGAGCTGTTTTTT.

This clonotype came up a few times. V usage is TRBV3-1 and J usage is TRBJ1-2; D unclear. The CDR3 contains 13 residues. Deletions cut 1 base from V and 6 bases from J, with 9 bases between. CDR1 and CDR2 from the germline V gene are LGHDT and YNNKEL (reference sequence). This CDR3 reads CASSQVLGNGYTF. The CDR3, as DNA: TGTGCCAGCAGCCAAGTACTAGGCAATGGCTACACCTTC. Full variable domain (missing parts from reference TRBV3-1 and TRBJ1-2): DTAVSQTPKYLVTQMGNDKSIKCEQNLGHDTMYWYKQDSKKFLKIMFSYNNKELIINETVPNRFSPKSPDKAHLNLHINSLELGDSAVYFCASSQVLGNGYTFGSGTRLTVV.

This chain uses TRBV6-5 with TRBJ1-1, with D unresolved. V was clipped by 0 bases and J by 3 bases, with 11 bases between them. Germline V gene lookup returns CDR1 MNHEY and CDR2 SVGAGI. The CDR3 has 15 amino acids. The CDR3 loop is CASSYSVESYTEAFF. The CDR3 DNA sequence: TGTGCCAGCAGTTACTCGGTCGAAAGTTACACTGAAGCTTTCTTT.

This clonotype has ten or more counts. The V call is TRBV5-1, the J call TRBJ1-2; the match to TRBD1 covers 7 bases. Losses at the gene ends were 0 bases for V and 7 bases for J; bases not matched to a gene: 6. Germline loops: CDR1 SGHRS, CDR2 YFSETQ. This CDR3 comprises 14 residues. The CDR3 DNA is TGCGCCAGCAGCTTGGGACAGGGTGTCGGTGGCTACACCTTC. Residues: CASSLGQGVGGYTF.

This clonotype was counted once. V and J are TRBV28 and TRBJ1-2; no clear D gene. Germline V CDR1 and CDR2: MDHEN, SYDVKM. V lost 7 bases to trimming and J lost 2 bases, with 14 bases between them. There are 14 residues in the CDR3. Written as DNA, the CDR3 is TGTGCCAGCACCCTGAGGCTACAGAACTATGGCTACACCTTC. Its protein is CASTLRLQNYGYTF.

The J gene is TRBJ2-2, the V gene TRBV19, with 7 bases aligning to TRBD2. The CDR3 contains 14 residues. V lost 7 bases, J lost 6 bases, and 8 bases stayed unmatched. Germline CDR1 is LNHDA and CDR2 is SQIVND (reference sequence). The CDR3 is CASKQGGPPGELFF. CDR3 in DNA: TGTGCCAGTAAGCAGGGAGGGCCCCCCGGGGAGCTGTTTTTT.

This clonotype was recorded many times. This chain uses TRBV30 with TRBJ1-1; 8 nucleotides align to TRBD1. The CDR3 length is 15 residues. Germline V gene lookup returns CDR1 GTSNPN and CDR2 SVGIG (reference sequence). J was trimmed by 1 base and V by 3 bases; bases with no gene match: 7. The CDR3 spells CAWSLGQGENTEAFF. CDR3 sequence (DNA): TGTGCCTGGAGCCTCGGACAGGGCGAGAACACTGAAGCTTTCTTT.

Ten or more counts support this clonotype. The genes are TRBV6-1 and TRBJ1-1; D call uncertain. The ends were cut back, 8 bases at V and 1 base at J, with 11 bases in the middle. CDR3 length equals 13 residues. Per germline, CDR1 MNHNS and CDR2 SASEGT. The CDR3 region has the DNA TGTGCCAGCGGAGGGTCCCCGAACACTGAAGCTTTCTTT. Translating gives CASGGSPNTEAFF.

This clonotype has a count of ten or more. V and J are TRBV11-2 and TRBJ1-1; 9 positions match TRBD1. Looked up from germline, CDR1 is SGHAT and CDR2 is FQNNGV. Trimming at V came to 6 bases and at J to 7 bases, leaving 9 bases not matched to a gene. The CDR3 contains 14 residues. CDR3 in amino acids: CASRLQGAQHEAFF. DNA of the CDR3: TGTGCCAGCAGACTACAGGGGGCGCAGCATGAAGCTTTCTTT.

This chain uses TRBV30 with TRBJ2-6; unclear D gene. CDR3 length equals 15 residues. Germline assignment: CDR1 GTSNPN and CDR2 SVGIG (reference sequence). Trimming took off 2 bases at V and 1 base at J, with 9 bases between the two ends. The DNA of the CDR3 is TGTGCCTGGAGTTCCGGGCTTTCTGGGGCCAACGTCCTGACTTTC. It yields the protein CAWSSGLSGANVLTF.

This clonotype was detected a few times. The chain recombines TRBV3-1 with TRBJ2-7; tentatively, D is TRBD1 or TRBD2 (6 bases each). The germline V gene has CDR1 LGHDT and CDR2 YNNKEL (reference sequence). The CDR3 is 15 residues long. Trimming shortened V by 1 base and J by 12 bases, and 22 bases separated the two germline ends. Here the CDR3 DNA reads TGTGCCAGCAGCCAAGCCCCCTCGGGGGCTGGAGATCGGTACTTC. Its translation: CASSQAPSGAGDRYF.

This clonotype showed up many times. This chain joins TRBV4-2 and TRBJ1-1, with D hard to call. V lost 0 bases and J lost 3, with 5 bases in between. The CDR3 has 13 amino acids. Germline V gene data show CDR1 as LGHNA and CDR2 as YNFKEQ. The chain's CDR3 is CASSQDTDTEAFF. The CDR3 DNA follows: TGTGCCAGCAGCCAAGATACAGACACTGAAGCTTTCTTT.

This clonotype was recorded many times. The rearrangement uses TRBV27 and TRBJ2-7; 9 bases match TRBD2. After removal of 6 bases from V and 5 bases from J, the junction contained 8 bases not matched to a gene. CDR1 is MNHEY, CDR2 SMNVEV, per germline (reference sequence). The CDR3 runs 14 residues. The CDR3 coding sequence is TGTGCCAGCAGCCCCATAGCGGGAGTAGACGAGCAGTACTTC. Its translation: CASSPIAGVDEQYF.

Comment on this clonotype: One end of the junction does not line up with germline, which may come from a read error. V is TRBV12-3 or TRBV12-4 and J is TRBJ1-1, with D perhaps matching TRBD1 (6 bases). There are 16 residues in the CDR3. CDR3 bases: TGTGCCAGCAGTTTAGAATGGGACATCCAAAACACTGATGCTTTCTTT. It yields the protein CASSLEWDIQNTDAFF.

This clonotype came up many times. The chain uses TRBV6-1 and TRBJ2-7; D tentatively reads TRBD1 or TRBD2 (5 bases each). Trimming removed 5 bases from V and 3 bases from J, with 11 bases in between. This CDR3 spans 13 amino acids. Germline CDR1 reads MNHNS; CDR2 reads SASEGT. The CDR3 region is CASSRDGRYEQYF. The CDR3 nucleotides are TGTGCCAGCAGTCGGGACGGGCGCTACGAGCAGTACTTC.